What follows are 14 T cell receptor beta chains derived from one specimen sequenced in a study of T-cell reconstitution after alpha-beta-depleted transplantation in children. Preparation of the TCRbeta library was carried out with unique molecular identifiers. In TCRdb, the PCR reads were re-called with MiXCR into one record per CDR3 protein. The repertoire has about 610,000 distinct CDR3 sequences, 10% to 13% of them found once; the top ten carry 4% to 5%. The material sequenced was PBMCs from the stem cell graft donor, taken from the stem cell graft. The source of these receptors is a human donor who donated a stem cell graft to a child with acute myeloid leukemia.

This clonotype was seen more than once but under ten times. The chain couples TRBV20-1 to TRBJ1-1, with unresolved D. Deletions cut 6 bases from V and 1 base from J, with 15 bases between. CDR1 DFQATT and CDR2 SNEGSKA come from the germline V gene (reference sequence). CDR3 size: 14 residues. The CDR3 here is CSAPIWDKNTEAFF. CDR3 in DNA: TGCAGTGCCCCCATTTGGGATAAGAACACTGAAGCTTTCTTT.

This clonotype was seen a handful of times. The chain couples TRBV5-1 to TRBJ1-1, with a weak D call TRBD1 (6 bases). Trimming took off 3 bases at V and 5 bases at J, with 17 bases between the two ends. Germline V lookup: CDR1 SGHRS, CDR2 YFSETQ. This CDR3 spans 15 amino acids. CDR3 DNA: TGCGCCAGCAGCTCCGGCGGGGGGCGAGGTACTGAAGCTTTCTTT. Protein product: CASSSGGGRGTEAFF. The variable domain in full, with the rest retrieved from reference TRBV5-1 and TRBJ1-1, is KAGVTQTPRYLIKTRGQQVTLSCSPISGHRSVSWYQQTPGQGLQFLFEYFSETQRNKGNFPGRFSGRQFSNSRSEMNVSTLELGDSALYLCASSSGGGRGTEAFFGQGTRLTVV.

This clonotype was detected many times. The DNA of the CDR3 is TGTGCCAGCTCACCAACTAGCGGGAGCGAGACCCAGTACTTC. Its translation: CASSPTSGSETQYF. The chain recombines TRBV18 with TRBJ2-5, with 11 bases lining up with TRBD2. Germline CDR1 reads KGHSH; CDR2 reads LQKENI. V gave up 2 bases and J gave up 5 bases; unmatched junction bases: 1. This CDR3 region has 14 residues. Combining the CDR3 with reference TRBV18 and TRBJ2-5 gives the whole variable domain NAGVMQNPRHLVRRRGQEARLRCSPMKGHSHVYWYRQLPEEGLKFMVYLQKENIIDESGMPKERFSAEFPKEGPSILRIQQVVRGDSAAYFCASSPTSGSETQYFGPGTRLLVL.

This clonotype came up many times. This chain connects TRBV5-1 to TRBJ2-5; D call uncertain. Germline CDR1 is SGHRS and CDR2 is YFSETQ. Trimming pared 0 bases from V and 3 bases from J, leaving 9 bases between. The CDR3 is 14 amino acids. CDR3 coding DNA: TGCGCCAGCAGCTTGGGGCAGTCGGAAGAGACCCAGTACTTC. Its translation is CASSLGQSEETQYF.

This clonotype was counted a few times. The gene calls are TRBV5-1 and TRBJ2-5; 8 nucleotides align to TRBD1. Trimming removed 0 bases from V and 2 bases from J; junction bases left unmatched: 9. Germline CDR1 is SGHRS and CDR2 is YFSETQ. The CDR3 spans 17 residues. In DNA form, the CDR3 reads TGCGCCAGCAGCTTGGTTAGCCGGACAGGGATTCAAGAGACCCAGTACTTC. Protein product: CASSLVSRTGIQETQYF. The full variable domain, in which reference TRBV5-1 and TRBJ2-5 provide the parts outside the CDR3, is KAGVTQTPRYLIKTRGQQVTLSCSPISGHRSVSWYQQTPGQGLQFLFEYFSETQRNKGNFPGRFSGRQFSNSRSEMNVSTLELGDSALYLCASSLVSRTGIQETQYFGPGTRLLVL.

At least ten counts were recorded for this clonotype. The rearrangement uses TRBV29-1 and TRBJ2-2; no reliable D call. V lost 3 bases to trimming and J lost 6 bases, with 11 bases between them. Looked up from germline, CDR1 is SQVTM and CDR2 is ANQGSEA. This CDR3 is built from 13 residues. CDR3 loop: CSVEPATAGELFF. CDR3 DNA: TGCAGCGTTGAGCCAGCGACGGCCGGGGAGCTGTTTTTT.

V and J are TRBV29-1 and TRBJ2-3; possible D gene TRBD2, 7 bases. CDR1 is SQVTM and CDR2 is ANQGSEA in the germline V gene. Trimming pared 7 bases from V and 5 bases from J, leaving 16 bases between. The length of the CDR3 is 13 residues. The CDR3 DNA sequence: TGCAGCGCAGTAGGGGGAGGGATAGATACGCAGTATTTT. Its protein product is CSAVGGGIDTQYF.

The chain links TRBV6-2 or TRBV6-3 to TRBJ2-2; 9 bases line up with TRBD1. J gave up 0 bases and V 6 bases, and 8 bases lay outside the gene matches. Looked up from germline, CDR1 is MNHEY and CDR2 is SVGEGT. There are 17 residues in the CDR3. CDR3 sequence: CASRRMGQGANTGELFF. CDR3 in DNA: TGTGCCAGCAGACGCATGGGACAGGGCGCGAACACCGGGGAGCTGTTTTTT.

The chain recombines TRBV4-2 with TRBJ2-4; unclear D gene. This CDR3 is 13 amino acids long. Between the trimmed V and J ends, which lost 0 bases and 6 bases, there was a span of 6 bases. Germline V CDR1 and CDR2: LGHNA, YNFKEQ. The CDR3 spells CASSQDRLNIQYF. CDR3 DNA sequence: TGTGCCAGCAGCCAAGATAGGCTAAACATTCAGTACTTC.

There are many counts of this clonotype. The rearrangement links TRBV7-2 to TRBJ2-3; 13 bases are a match to TRBD2. The V segment lost 1 base and the J segment 0 bases; nucleotides outside the gene matches: 4. The germline V gene encodes CDR1 SGHTA and CDR2 FQGNSA. CDR3 length: 18 amino acids. CDR3 loop: CASSLGLAGGRSTDTQYF. The CDR3 nucleotides are TGTGCCAGCAGCTTAGGACTAGCGGGAGGCCGTAGCACAGATACGCAGTATTTT. The whole variable domain, filled in from reference TRBV7-2 and TRBJ2-3, reads GAGVSQSPSNKVTEKGKDVELRCDPISGHTALYWYRQSLGQGLEFLIYFQGNSAPDKSGLPSDRFSAERTGGSVSTLTIQRTQQEDSAVYLCASSLGLAGGRSTDTQYFGPGTRLTVL.

This clonotype was recorded at least ten times. The chain couples TRBV4-3 to TRBJ2-1, with TRBD2 identical over 10 bases. The trim removed 8 bases at V and 2 bases at J, leaving 6 bases unmatched. The CDR3 is 15 residues long. From germline, CDR1 is LGHNA and CDR2 YSLEER. CDR3 DNA: TGCGCCAGCGGGGGAGGGACTAGCGCCTACAATGAGCAGTTCTTC. Translating it yields CASGGGTSAYNEQFF.

The chain's CDR3 is CASSQVGRRETQYF. CDR3 coding DNA: TGTGCCAGCAGCCAAGTAGGCAGGCGGGAGACCCAGTACTTC. The chain couples TRBV3-1 to TRBJ2-5; D is uncertain. From germline, CDR1 is LGHDT and CDR2 YNNKEL (reference sequence). The V and J ends lost 1 base and 5 bases respectively, with 11 bases between them. This CDR3 region has 14 residues.

This clonotype was counted many times. The gene calls are TRBV29-1 and TRBJ2-3; D not certain. This CDR3 is 18 amino acids long. Germline V gene sequence: CDR1 SQVTM, CDR2 ANQGSEA. V shed 0 bases and J shed 3 bases, with 22 bases lying between them. This CDR3 is CSVEDSSDTAFVTDTQYF. CDR3 DNA: TGCAGCGTTGAAGATAGTAGTGACACTGCGTTCGTAACAGATACGCAGTATTTT.

The chain carries TRBV27 and TRBJ2-7; TRBD2 might be the D (7 bases). V lost 2 bases to trimming and J lost 2 bases, with 13 bases between them. The length of the CDR3 is 15 residues. Germline lookup yields CDR1 MNHEY and CDR2 SMNVEV (reference sequence). CDR3 nucleotide sequence: TGTGCCAGCAGTTTAGAAGGGGGGGCCCCCTACGAGCAGTACTTC. This translates into CASSLEGGAPYEQYF.